The clone carrying this T cell receptor beta chain was seen repeatedly, ten times or more. Deletions cut 2 bases from V and 5 bases from J, with 4 bases between. CDR1 is SGHVS, CDR2 FNYEAQ, per germline. This CDR3 has 11 residues. The record originates from a study of T-cell reconstitution after alpha-beta-depleted transplantation in children. Using unique molecular identifiers, the investigators prepared the TCRbeta library. TCRdb reprocessed the PCR reads with MiXCR, giving one entry per CDR3 protein. The sample carries about 400,000 distinct CDR3 sequences, around 20% recorded once. Sequencing was performed on PBMCs from the stem cell graft donor, taken from the stem cell graft. The sequence was collected from a human donor who donated a stem cell graft to a child with acute myeloid leukemia. This chain connects TRBV7-6 to TRBJ2-7; D unresolved. DNA of the CDR3: TGTGCCAGCAGCTTACTGGACGAGCAGTACTTC. It is translated as CASSLLDEQYF.